Below, 30 T cell receptor beta chains from the same sample are listed, as sequenced in a study of blood T cell repertoires in COVID-19. Produced via immunoSEQ multiplex PCR; TCRdb's table is partial and in-frame only. The repertoire holds some 130,000 clones, around 80% seen once, with around 6% in the top ten. Sequencing was done on a sample of PBMCs or T cells enriched from blood (not recorded which). Source of these receptors: a woman between 50 and 59 years old who had recovered from COVID-19.

The chain carries TRBV19 and TRBJ2-2; D perhaps matches TRBD1 (6 bases). The CDR3 consists of 15 residues. V was pared by 1 base and J by 7 bases, with 13 bases between. Germline V gene lookup returns CDR1 LNHDA and CDR2 SQIVND (reference sequence). The CDR3: CASSIGQGRVGELFF. CDR3 bases: TGTGCCAGTAGTATAGGTCAGGGGCGTGTCGGGGAGCTGTTTTTT. The full variable domain, its missing parts supplied by reference TRBV19 and TRBJ2-2, is DGGITQSPKYLFRKEGQNVTLSCEQNLNHDAMYWYRQDPGQGLRLIYYSQIVNDFQKGDIAEGYSVSREKKESFPLTVTSAQKNPTAFYLCASSIGQGRVGELFFGEGSRLTVL.

The V gene is TRBV28, the J gene TRBJ2-2; TRBD1 might be the D (7 bases). Germline values: CDR1 MDHEN, CDR2 SYDVKM. V dropped 7 bases and J dropped 3 bases, with 12 bases sitting between them. The CDR3 runs 14 residues. The CDR3 protein is CASNQGGHTGELFF. The CDR3 bases are TGTGCCAGCAATCAGGGGGGTCACACCGGGGAGCTGTTTTTT.

CDR3 nucleotides: TGCAGCGTTCAGACAGGGGGCGAGAACTATGGCTACACCTTC. As protein: CSVQTGGENYGYTF. The V and J genes are TRBV29-1 and TRBJ1-2, with 10 bases identical to TRBD1. Germline loops: CDR1 SQVTM, CDR2 ANQGSEA. V gave up 5 bases and J gave up 2 bases; unmatched junction bases: 5. The length of the CDR3 is 14 residues.

The chain carries TRBV6-5 and TRBJ1-1; D is possibly TRBD1 (6 bases). Trimming took off 4 bases at V and 3 bases at J, with 12 bases between the two ends. There are 14 residues in the CDR3. From germline, CDR1 is MNHEY and CDR2 SVGAGI. The CDR3 DNA reads as TGTGCCAGCAGTTCGTACGGGGGGCACACTGAAGCTTTCTTT. Encoded protein: CASSSYGGHTEAFF.

V is TRBV10-3 and J is TRBJ1-6; TRBD1 agrees at 8 bases. The CDR3 sequence is 14 residues long. The germline gives CDR1 ENHRY, CDR2 SYGVKD. V dropped 2 bases and J dropped 9; count of bases not matched to a gene: 3. The CDR3 bases are TGTGCCATCAGTGAGGGACAGGGAACTTCACCCCTCCACTTT. The encoded protein is CAISEGQGTSPLHF.

J is TRBJ2-1 and V is TRBV30; 8 nucleotides line up with TRBD2. Trimming removed 6 bases from V and 9 bases from J; junction bases left unmatched: 13. Germline CDR1 is GTSNPN and CDR2 is SVGIG (reference sequence). CDR3 length: 14 amino acids. This CDR3 is CACTPYGGAVEQFF. The CDR3, as DNA: TGTGCCTGTACCCCTTACGGGGGGGCGGTTGAGCAGTTCTTC.

V gene TRBV2 combines with J gene TRBJ2-3; a possible D gene is TRBD1 (6 bases). Germline V lookup: CDR1 SNHLY, CDR2 FYNNEI. The CDR3 contains 17 residues. Trimming cost V 5 bases and J 3 bases, with 21 bases left between them. CDR3 loop: CASSHYMGQPWTDTQYF. The CDR3 coding sequence is TGTGCCAGCAGTCACTACATGGGACAACCGTGGACAGATACGCAGTATTTT.

The chain employs TRBV11-3 and TRBJ1-1; the match to TRBD1 covers 8 bases. The CDR3 is made up of 14 amino acids. Per germline, CDR1 SGHNT and CDR2 YENEEA. The V and J ends lost 5 bases and 1 base, in that order; junction bases with no gene match: 3. The CDR3 spells CASSRGQGNTEAFF. The CDR3 DNA is TGTGCCAGCAGCCGTGGACAGGGGAACACTGAAGCTTTCTTT.

The chain carries TRBV11-2 and TRBJ2-3, with D perhaps TRBD2 (5 bases). This CDR3 is 17 amino acids long. CDR1 and CDR2 (germline): SGHAT, FQNNGV. Trimming removed 5 bases at V and 2 bases at J, with 20 bases between. CDR3 loop: CASSPEDRLLTTDTQYF. CDR3 DNA: TGTGCCAGCAGCCCGGAGGACCGTCTACTTACCACAGATACGCAGTATTTT.

The chain uses TRBV9 and TRBJ2-3; D unclear. The ends were cut back, 1 base at V and 1 base at J, with 16 bases in the middle. The germline CDR1 and CDR2 sequences are SGDLS and YYNGEE. CDR3 length equals 17 residues. The CDR3 nucleotides are TGTGCCAGCAGCGTATACCCAACAGTCCTTGGCACAGATACGCAGTATTTT. Translating it yields CASSVYPTVLGTDTQYF.

This clone occurred once. The J gene is TRBJ1-4, the V gene TRBV21-1. TRBV21-1 is a documented pseudogene. The CDR3 runs to 16 residues. This CDR3 reads CASSSMGGMGNEKLFF. The DNA of the CDR3 is TGTGCCAGCAGCTCCATGGGGGGAATGGGTAATGAAAAACTGTTTTTT.

The chain is built from TRBV2 and TRBJ1-2; 10 bases map to TRBD1. The length of the CDR3 is 12 residues. V shed 8 bases and J 7 bases; nucleotides not matched to a gene: 4. Germline CDR1 and CDR2: SNHLY and FYNNEI. The CDR3 DNA reads as TGTGCCAGCCGGACAGGGGGAAGTGGCTACACCTTC. The encoded protein is CASRTGGSGYTF.

The rearrangement uses TRBV12-3 or TRBV12-4 and TRBJ1-1, with TRBD1 as a possible D gene (5 bases). Trimming stripped 2 bases from V and 8 bases from J, with 9 bases between. This CDR3 region has 12 residues. CDR3: CASSLLGLEAFF. The DNA of the CDR3 is TGTGCCAGCAGTTTATTGGGGCTCGAAGCTTTCTTT.

The genes are TRBV29-1 and TRBJ2-7; 8 nucleotides agree with TRBD2. The CDR3 runs to 13 residues. With V trimmed by 6 bases and J by 3 bases, 7 bases remained unmatched. CDR1 and CDR2 (germline): SQVTM, ANQGSEA. The CDR3 region is CSVIRGGNYEQYF. CDR3 bases: TGCAGCGTCATCCGGGGGGGCAACTACGAGCAGTACTTC.

V usage is TRBV2 and J usage is TRBJ2-2; TRBD1 agrees at 9 bases. J lost 5 bases, V lost 10 bases, and 8 bases had no gene match. CDR1 is SNHLY and CDR2 is FYNNEI in the germline V gene. CDR3 length: 14 amino acids. Written as DNA, the CDR3 is TGTGCCACCATGGGACAGGGTAGAACCGGGGAGCTGTTTTTT. As protein: CATMGQGRTGELFF.

This rearrangement joins TRBV5-1 to TRBJ2-3, with no clear D. The V gene lost 0 bases and the J gene lost 2 bases, with 7 bases spanning the gap. The CDR3 sequence is 14 residues long. Germline assignment: CDR1 SGHRS and CDR2 YFSETQ. The CDR3 loop is CASSLGGFTDTQYF. CDR3 DNA sequence: TGCGCCAGCAGCTTGGGAGGATTCACAGATACGCAGTATTTT.

The chain links TRBV11-2 to TRBJ1-1; D gene uncertain. The V and J ends lost 2 bases and 1 base respectively, with 14 bases between them. CDR1 and CDR2 from the germline V gene are SGHAT and FQNNGV. This CDR3 contains 16 residues. In nucleotides, the CDR3 is TGTGCCAGCAGCTTAACGCACACAGTAGGGAACACTGAAGCTTTCTTT. It translates to CASSLTHTVGNTEAFF.

CDR3 DNA: TGTGCCAGTAGTATCTCTAAGTACACTGAAGCTTTCTTT. Residues: CASSISKYTEAFF. The V and J genes are TRBV19 and TRBJ1-1; D uncertain. V was cut by 3 bases and J by 3 bases, with 8 bases left in between. The CDR3 is 13 amino acids. The germline V gene encodes CDR1 LNHDA and CDR2 SQIVND (reference sequence).

The chain employs TRBV7-8 and TRBJ1-1, with TRBD1 as a possible D gene (5 bases). This CDR3 contains 13 residues. Between the trimmed V and J ends, which lost 1 base and 5 bases, there was a span of 8 bases. Germline V gene lookup returns CDR1 SGHVS and CDR2 FQNEAQ. For the CDR3, the DNA is TGTGCCAGCAGCTTAGTTCAGGGAACTGAAGCTTTCTTT. Amino acid sequence: CASSLVQGTEAFF.

The chain uses TRBV7-9 and TRBJ2-5; 8 bases fit TRBD2. Germline V gives CDR1 SEHNR, CDR2 FQNEAQ (reference sequence). The V segment lost 5 bases and the J segment 0 bases; nucleotides outside the gene matches: 8. The CDR3 covers 16 residues. The CDR3 DNA follows: TGTGCCAGCAGCCCCGGGGGGGGCCGTGACCAAGAGACCCAGTACTTC. It specifies CASSPGGGRDQETQYF.

This chain connects TRBV7-3 to TRBJ1-1, with 9 bases that match TRBD1. The germline V gene has CDR1 SGHTA and CDR2 FQGTGA. The CDR3 consists of 15 residues. The V gene end was trimmed by 5 bases and the J gene end by 4 bases; junction bases not matched to a gene: 8. CDR3 sequence reads: CASSPQTGGTTEAFF. Here the CDR3 DNA reads TGTGCCAGCAGCCCCCAGACAGGGGGTACCACTGAAGCTTTCTTT.

V is TRBV28 and J is TRBJ2-7, with TRBD1 as a possible D gene (6 bases). CDR3 length equals 14 residues. The V and J ends lost 5 bases and 1 base respectively, with 12 bases between them. The germline V gene encodes CDR1 MDHEN and CDR2 SYDVKM. Written as DNA, the CDR3 is TGTGCCAGCAGTCCAGGGACACCATCCTACGAGCAGTACGTC. This codes for CASSPGTPSYEQYV.

CDR3 nucleotides: TGTGCCAGCAGCCGGACAGGGGGTGCTGAAGCTTTCTTT. Its translation: CASSRTGGAEAFF. V gene TRBV5-6 combines with J gene TRBJ1-1; 10 bases match TRBD1. The V and J ends lost 4 bases and 6 bases, in that order; junction bases with no gene match: 3. Germline-derived CDR1 and CDR2 are SGHDT and YYEEEE. This CDR3 is built from 13 residues.

The table lists this clone with many counts. The chain has TRBV5-8 and TRBJ1-2; D possibly corresponds to TRBD1 (6 bases). The CDR3 is 14 amino acids. V was shortened by 4 bases and J by 6 bases, with 16 bases between the two germline ends. CDR1 SGHTS and CDR2 YDEGEE come from the germline V gene. The CDR3 bases are TGTGCCAGCAGCCCTGGGTGGCAGGGGAATGGCTACACCTTC. Its translation: CASSPGWQGNGYTF.

This clone was counted a single time. This chain uses TRBV28 with TRBJ2-7, with a possible D match to TRBD1 (6 bases). Trimming removed 3 bases at V and 1 base at J, with 7 bases between. Germline V gene sequence: CDR1 MDHEN, CDR2 SYDVKM. The CDR3 loop spans 13 amino acids. The CDR3, as DNA: TGTGCCAGCAGTTTGACAGGATCCTACGAGCAGTACGTC. Its translation: CASSLTGSYEQYV.

This clone has just one count. The rearrangement uses TRBV10-3 and TRBJ1-5, with 10 bases aligning to TRBD1. Germline CDR1 reads ENHRY; CDR2 reads SYGVKD. The CDR3 runs 15 residues. V lost 2 bases, J lost 7 bases, and 5 bases stayed unmatched. The DNA of the CDR3 is TGTGCCATCAGTGAGAGGGGACAGGGGTTACAGCCCCAGCATTTT. As protein: CAISERGQGLQPQHF.

The chain has TRBV2 and TRBJ2-6; no clear D gene. This CDR3 comprises 15 residues. Deletions cut 3 bases from V and 2 bases from J, with 8 bases between. Germline assignment: CDR1 SNHLY and CDR2 FYNNEI. The CDR3 region has the DNA TGTGCCAGCAGTGAGGCGACTCCTGGGGCCAACGTCCTGACTTTC. Amino acids: CASSEATPGANVLTF.

Only a few counts were recorded for this clone. This chain connects TRBV10-3 to TRBJ2-3; possible D gene TRBD2, 5 bases. The V gene's germline CDR1 is ENHRY and CDR2 SYGVKD. This CDR3 is built from 15 residues. Trimming removed 6 bases at V and 5 bases at J, with 18 bases between. DNA of the CDR3: TGTGCCATCAGCCCAGAGGGTGGAGATATAGATACGCAGTATTTT. This encodes CAISPEGGDIDTQYF.

V is TRBV10-3 and J is TRBJ1-1; D ambiguous. The germline V gene has CDR1 ENHRY and CDR2 SYGVKD. Trimming left V 2 bases short and J 2 bases short, with 12 bases between. CDR3 size: 15 residues. CDR3 sequence reads: CAISEGRQANTEAFF. DNA for the CDR3: TGTGCCATCAGTGAGGGTAGACAAGCTAACACTGAAGCTTTCTTT.

CDR3 loop: CSASVPGGSYNEQFF. DNA of the CDR3: TGCAGTGCTAGTGTGCCGGGGGGATCCTACAATGAGCAGTTCTTC. The V and J genes are TRBV20-1 and TRBJ2-1, with 7 bases that match TRBD2. Germline V gives CDR1 DFQATT, CDR2 SNEGSKA (reference sequence). Trimming removed 3 bases from V and 1 base from J; junction bases left unmatched: 6. The CDR3 spans 15 residues.